A selection of T cell receptor beta chains follows, all from one sample in a study of blood T cell repertoires in COVID-19. Produced via immunoSEQ multiplex PCR; TCRdb's table is partial and in-frame only. The repertoire holds roughly 500,000 clones, with 75% to 90% as singletons. The sample was PBMCs or T cells enriched from blood (not recorded which). These TCRs come from a woman aged 60-75 years who had recovered from COVID-19. Both conserved end residues are part of each CDR3. D genes are given only for firm matches.

cdr3_nt: TGTGCCAGCAGTCCGCCCAGGACAGGGGTCCCTCTTGGCTATGGCTACACCTTC; cdr3_aa: CASSPPRTGVPLGYGYTF; v_call: TRBV27; j_call: TRBJ1-2; d_call: TRBD1
cdr3_nt: TGTGCCAGCAACCGGGCAAGGAGGACCCTCCACTTT; cdr3_aa: CASNRARRTLHF; v_call: TRBV2; j_call: TRBJ1-6; d_call: -
cdr3_nt: TGTGCCAGCGGTACAGGGTATCAGCCCCAGCATTTT; cdr3_aa: CASGTGYQPQHF; v_call: TRBV27; j_call: TRBJ1-5; d_call: -
cdr3_nt: TGTGCCAGCAGCGCATTAACGGTGAATGAAAAACTGTTTTTT; cdr3_aa: CASSALTVNEKLFF; v_call: TRBV25-1; j_call: TRBJ1-4; d_call: -
cdr3_nt: TGTGCCAGCAGCCGACAGGATATGTATGGCTACACCTTC; cdr3_aa: CASSRQDMYGYTF; v_call: TRBV11-2; j_call: TRBJ1-2; d_call: -
cdr3_nt: TGTGCCAGCAGCCCACAGGGGAGAGCTTCTCGCTCCTATAATTCACCCCTCCACTTT; cdr3_aa: CASSPQGRASRSYNSPLHF; v_call: TRBV13; j_call: TRBJ1-6; d_call: TRBD1
cdr3_nt: TGTGCCAGCAGTGAATCTTGGCCGGGTCGCAATGAGCAGTTCTTC; cdr3_aa: CASSESWPGRNEQFF; v_call: TRBV25-1; j_call: TRBJ2-1; d_call: -
cdr3_nt: TGCGCCAGCAGCCCTGGGACTTCGAGGGACACTGAAGCTTTCTTT; cdr3_aa: CASSPGTSRDTEAFF; v_call: TRBV4-1; j_call: TRBJ1-1; d_call: -
cdr3_nt: TGTGCCAGCAGCTGGACAGGGGGCTCAAGCAATCAGCCCCAGCATTTT; cdr3_aa: CASSWTGGSSNQPQHF; v_call: TRBV5-4; j_call: TRBJ1-5; d_call: TRBD1
cdr3_nt: TGCGCCAGCAGCAGAGACGGAGAGGGTAACTATGGCTACACCTTC; cdr3_aa: CASSRDGEGNYGYTF; v_call: TRBV5-1; j_call: TRBJ1-2; d_call: -
cdr3_nt: TGTGCCAGCAGCCAAGAGTACAGGGCCAATCAGCCCCAGCATTTT; cdr3_aa: CASSQEYRANQPQHF; v_call: TRBV4-2; j_call: TRBJ1-5; d_call: -